This TCR beta chain emerged from a study of OX40 agonist ivuxolimab in advanced cancers. Measured with immunoSEQ multiplex PCR; TCRdb has only the in-frame clones, and not every one. The table lists about 60,000 clones, more than 80% of them singletons. In germline, CDR1 is SGHAT, CDR2 FQNNGV. The CDR3 has 11 residues. Trimming took 8 bases from V and 5 from J, leaving 8 bases between them. The clonotype was recovered from an adult with an advanced solid tumor such as melanoma, head and neck, liver or kidney cancer. The sample here was CD4+ or CD8+ T cells sorted from blood, taken in a trial of the OX40 agonist ivuxolimab. J is TRBJ2-3 and V is TRBV11-2; no clear D gene. The CDR3 spells CASGAGDTQYF. In nucleotides, the CDR3 is TGTGCCAGCGGCGCAGGAGATACGCAGTATTTT.